Sequencing of this TCR beta chain was carried out in a study of metastatic and nonmetastatic thyroid tumors. Per the study methods: Between-group CDR3 differences, defined by clinicopathological status, yielded a distant-metastasis classifier for papillary thyroid cancer. Using MiXCR, TCRdb reanalyzed the PCR reads. In this record, the V and J calls reflect TCRdb's handling and not the investigators' own analysis. The sample yields about 52,000 clones, approximately 17% seen once. Every patient was untreated before thyroid surgery. V lost 3 bases and J lost 0; bases outside the gene matches: 11. In germline, CDR1 is SNHLY, CDR2 FYNNEI. CDR3 size: 19 residues. Study results and limitations: It was reported that TCR beta diversity was significantly higher in malignant thyroid tumors than benign nodules, in blood and tumor.

This clone has ten or more counts. The target antigen is unknown. This TCR was sampled from a female donor with papillary thyroid cancer or a benign thyroid nodule (not recorded which). Some clones in this sample may be carry-over from other donors' samples. Sequencing was performed on blood. The chain links TRBV2 to TRBJ1-5; 10 positions agree with TRBD1. The CDR3 nucleotides read TGTGCCAGCAGTGACGGTGACAGGGGGCTAAGATATAGCAATCAGCCCCAGCATTTT. It encodes CASSDGDRGLRYSNQPQHF.